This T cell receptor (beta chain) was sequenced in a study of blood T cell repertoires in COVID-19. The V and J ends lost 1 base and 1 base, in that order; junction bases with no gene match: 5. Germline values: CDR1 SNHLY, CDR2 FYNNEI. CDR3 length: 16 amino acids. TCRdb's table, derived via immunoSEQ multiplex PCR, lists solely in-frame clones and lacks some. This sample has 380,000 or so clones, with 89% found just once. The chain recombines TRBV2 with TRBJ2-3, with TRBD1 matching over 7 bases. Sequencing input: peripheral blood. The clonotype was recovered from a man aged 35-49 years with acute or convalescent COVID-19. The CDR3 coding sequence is TGTGCCAGCAGTGAAGGGACAGGTTACGGCACAGATACGCAGTATTTT. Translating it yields CASSEGTGYGTDTQYF.